This T cell receptor (beta chain) is from a study of cytomegalovirus exposure and HLA in healthy donors (dated by TCRdb to about 2017). About the investigation overall: An earlier analysis of several hundred of the donors reported approximately 280 Gb of sequence data and 117 million unique TCR beta sequences obtained from roughly 180 million T cells. Roughly 5 DR-DQ haplotypes were handled as single units for association and clustering, since linkage in the cohort was strong. The later analysis used no new phenotypic data to find candidate immune exposures, relying instead on TCR beta sequences and their occurrence across donors. The study aimed to test whether cataloging public T cell receptors could reveal signatures of past pathogen exposure. To predict cytomegalovirus infection status, the study brought together high-throughput TCR immunosequencing, statistical association of individual TCRs with disease status, and machine learning. To decide whether each TCR beta V gene segment behaved as functional or pseudogenic, an earlier analysis of some 600 of the donors relied on high-throughput TCR beta sequencing. Every repertoire in the discovery cohort had been generated on one and the same sequencing platform. Along with the roughly 670-subject first cohort, a separate validation cohort of over a hundred different subjects was used. A later analysis re-examined previously published TCR beta repertoires from 610 or so donors and added high-resolution HLA genotyping to investigate patterns of TCR occurrence. Donor age, sex, ethnicity and CMV serostatus were compiled alongside the repertoire data. Across approximately 400 genotyped donors of the cohort, an average of roughly 200,000 unique TCR beta nucleotide sequences per donor were sequenced, and roughly a sixth of those sequences were non-productive. Using immunosequencing, the study profiled T cell repertoires from approximately 700 subjects and related those repertoires to cytomegalovirus serostatus. An early release that covered around 590 HLA-typed donors contained about 300 gigabases of sequencing data and tens of millions of unique TCR sequences. Both class I and class II loci were covered by HLA typing, at four-digit resolution. The number of donors typed differed by locus, with about 629-640 for A, B, C, DRB1 and DQB1, around 520 for DQA1, 600 to 610 for DPA1, and around 430 for DPB1. The genetic ancestry cluster associated with self-reported Caucasian donors included around 76% of the roughly 410 genotyped donors. Genome-wide SNP genotypes for about 60% of the roughly 670 donors were used in a later genetic analysis, which treated that subset as a discovery cohort. Broad study findings and their caveats: While some public TCRs were present in many individuals, most TCR sequences turned up only very rarely across donors. HLA typing was unavailable for some donors at each locus, so association tests used only the typed subset. A further reported finding was that TCR beta sequences accurately predicted the HLA-A and HLA-B alleles for most subjects in the first cohort. CMV serostatus was the only immune exposure information available for the cohort. In a later analysis, most CMV-associated TCR beta chains were found to appear HLA-restricted, with HLA associations seemingly driven largely by CMV exposure. The presence/absence analyses assumed that sequencing depth was roughly uniform across donors, and that assumption may not be true. Only TCR beta chains were sequenced in this cohort, and the absence of alpha or paired-chain data limited detectable features. In an earlier analysis of 587 of the donors, most TCR beta V segments were observed in productive rearrangements about 90% or about 30% of the time, broadly matching IMGT annotations. In vitro tests confirmed that three of the cytomegalovirus-associated TCR beta chains recognize cytomegalovirus antigens. Linkage disequilibrium might explain the correlated functional status among segregating V segments, but an unknown experimental factor could not be excluded. Some IMGT-functional V segments, including TRBV6-2 and TRBV6-3, could not be distinguished by the 87-base-pair reads and were therefore excluded. In the study, around 160 TCR beta chains were listed as associated with cytomegalovirus. The classifier was reported to diagnose cytomegalovirus status with high specificity and sensitivity in both the original and validation cohorts. A group of highly shared sequence variants was considered likely to be a technical artifact of the sequencing pipeline. The authors suggested that the approach could potentially be extended to other disease states and immunological phenotypes. According to a later genetic analysis, donors in an Asian-associated ancestry cluster had fewer N-insertions in productive TCRs than the approximately 710-donor mean. In a later analysis, some 18,000 TCR beta sequences were associated with specific HLA alleles at a false discovery rate of 0.05. When HLA alleles, especially DR and DQ, strongly co-occurred, attributing TCR associations to individual alleles was difficult. Several of the top co-occurrence clusters appeared to be linked to parvovirus B19, influenza, CMV and Epstein-Barr virus, according to a later analysis. The earlier analysis of some 540 of the donors excluded 15 to 20 rarely observed V segments, including chromosome 9 orphons, because counts were too low. Compared with equally common non-associated chains, HLA-associated TCR beta chains in a later analysis were more clonally expanded and had lower generation probabilities. In a later analysis, TCR association rates were found to vary across HLA loci, with the most associated TCRs seen for DRB1 alleles and the fewest for HLA-C alleles. In a later genetic analysis, a missense DCLRE1C variant was associated with V-gene and J-gene trimming of TCR beta chains, and the association was replicated in an independent cohort.

The library relied on the immunoSEQ multiplex PCR assay. The multiplex PCR relied on a mix of 60 forward primers for TCR Vbeta segments and 13 reverse primers for TCR Jbeta segments. Amplification of the CDR3 region of rearranged TCR beta genes was performed with a multiplex PCR assay on genomic DNA. Amplified TCR beta libraries were sequenced as 87-base-pair reads on the Illumina HiSeq System. The original methods were these. A later analysis counted about 80 million unique TCR beta chains across the 600 to 850 repertoires, and around 9.9 million of these chains were shared by at least two donors. To remove PCR and sequencing errors, raw reads were error-corrected and collapsed into unique sequences using a nearest-neighbor algorithm that merged closely related sequences. To assign V, D and J gene segments, CDR3 sequences were aligned to IMGT reference sequences. For a sequence to be retained, a match of at least six nucleotides was required to both a V gene segment and a J gene segment. Rearrangements were called productive when the CDR3 lacked stop codons and stayed in frame with V and J; all others were non-productive. Following IMGT convention, CDR3 was defined as the stretch from the second conserved V-encoded cysteine up to the conserved J-encoded phenylalanine. Sequences without an unambiguous match to a single V gene segment were excluded from the earlier analysis of a few hundred of the donors. An earlier analysis of approximately 590 of the donors classified V segments as functional when productive rearrangements were above 56.7% and as segregating when the standard deviation between donors was above 5%. To diagnose cytomegalovirus status from the catalog of TCR beta chain sequences, a statistical classification framework was built. A later analysis assigned V and J genes by comparing TCR nucleotide sequences with IMGT/GENE-DB human TR gene sequences. The TCRdist pipeline was used in a later analysis to assign CDR3 sequences and most-parsimonious VDJ recombination scenarios. In a later analysis, each TCR beta chain was defined by its CDR3 amino acid sequence together with its V-gene family, and reads lacking a unique V-gene family were excluded. A later analysis removed over 500 highly shared, low-generation-probability nucleotide sequences to deal with suspected cross-contamination and a sequencing artifact. A later analysis calculated a clonal expansion index for each public chain from normalized within-repertoire ranks of inferred template counts. A later analysis computed generation probabilities with a VDJ recombination model fitted to out-of-frame rearrangements, and checked the results against IGoR. A later analysis scored TCR-TCR, TCR-HLA and TCR-CMV co-occurrence with hypergeometric tests, applying a repertoire-size bias correction to TCR pairs. False discovery rates were estimated in a later analysis by permuting HLA or CMV assignments 20 times. In a later analysis, co-occurring TCRs were grouped with DBSCAN, and TCRdist sequence similarity was added when clustering was performed within HLA-allele-positive subsets. Repertoires with fewer than 30,000 or more than 120,000 public chains were left out of co-occurrence clustering, as were five repertoires with anomalous nucleotide sharing. Drawn from immuneACCESS, this table holds only the in-frame rearrangements with V and J called that TCRdb kept. Clones are partly lost; checked studies trace under half to an unresolved V gene and leave the rest unexplained. V, J and clone size are taken as reported in that table, and D and trimming were inferred from the DNA itself. This sample's table carries 180,000 or so clones. The ten largest make up approximately 0.74% of the sample.

In total, approximately 700 healthy bone marrow donors made up the cohort. Cohort members were all nominally healthy when sampled, although unrecorded immune exposures were likely present. The donor tested CMV seronegative, placing the donor among the 352 seronegative members of the cohort. A peripheral blood sample was provided by each donor, and peripheral blood mononuclear cells were used for TCR beta sequencing. Genomic DNA was extracted from the blood cell samples with the Qiagen DNeasy Blood Extraction Kit. A remark on this clone: Which antigen it targets is not known.

Deletion took 5 bases off V and 7 bases off J, with a span of 8 bases between the germline ends. The germline V gene gives CDR1 as MGHDK and CDR2 as SYGVNS. CDR3 length: 11 amino acids, cysteine to phenylalanine. CDR3 DNA is the only sequence kept; it has 33 bases, read in frame from the first base. The V gene is TRBV25-1 and the J gene is TRBJ1-1; the D gene lacks a confident call. Sequencing was performed on PBMCs. The clonotype originates from a boy aged 5-17 years in good health and CMV-seronegative. DNA sequence: TGTGCCAGCAGTCCAGACTATGAAGCTTTCTTT. This encodes CASSPDYEAFF.